This T cell receptor (beta chain) was obtained from a study of regulatory T cells in long-lasting Graves disease. Study results and limitations: Newly diagnosed disease favored TRBV20-1 and TRBJ2-1 over persistent disease.

Germline V gene lookup returns CDR1 SGHTA and CDR2 FQGNSA. This CDR3 region has 13 residues. Trimming took 3 bases from V and 12 from J, leaving 17 bases between them. A word on this clonotype: The target antigen is unknown.

CDR3-region Arm-PCR and iRepertoire HTBI primers produced the TCR beta libraries. TCRdb itself ran the multiplex PCR reads through MiXCR, one entry per CDR3 protein. The sample includes roughly 500,000 distinct CDR3 sequences, about 20% of them seen just once. Time point reported: persistent/refractory GD, antithyroid drugs over 5 years with positive TRAb. RNA isolated from PBMCs was used to make the TCR library. Patients all came to the study from an endocrinology department in Xi'an, China. The V gene is TRBV7-2, the J gene TRBJ1-2; D might be TRBD1 (5 bases). The material was peripheral blood mononuclear cells (PBMCs), obtained when the disease was refractory, from a patient treated with antithyroid drugs. This clonotype was obtained from a female donor with Graves disease. The CDR3 loop is CASSFQPRGGHTF. CDR3 nucleotide sequence: TGTGCCAGCAGCTTCCAGCCCCGGGGCGGCCACACCTTC.